The T cell receptor (beta chain) under discussion was sequenced for a study of T cells in localized non-small cell lung cancer. General observations from the study: Turning up in adjacent lung were a median approximately 60 of the top 100 tumor clones. A higher density of T cells in blood coincided with extended overall survival.

J was trimmed by 5 bases and V by 1 base; bases with no gene match: 5. Germline V gene data show CDR1 as SGHRS and CDR2 as YFSETQ. The CDR3 has 15 amino acids. Assay: immunoSEQ multiplex PCR; the TCRdb copy retains only in-frame clones and omits some. The sample has under 45,000 clones; about 80% are singletons. This clone has a handful of counts. Its antigen is not identified. This clonotype was sampled from a man aged 40 to 69 with stage II lung adenocarcinoma. The sample here was PBMCs, taken before any cancer treatment. The chain recombines TRBV5-1 with TRBJ2-1; 8 bases line up with TRBD2. The CDR3 nucleotides read TGCGCCAGCAGCTTGAACCCAGCGGGGGACAATGAGCAGTTCTTC. Residues: CASSLNPAGDNEQFF.